The present T cell receptor beta chain was sequenced within a study of CD8+CD57+ T cells in acquired aplastic anemia (dated by TCRdb to 2016 to 2019). Regarding the research as a whole: DNA extracted from sorted CD4+ and CD8+ cells had a mean of roughly 3.4 ug, with a range of 0.2 to 27.4 ug. CD8+CD57+ expansion was defined as frequency above the mean frequency observed in healthy subjects. On the study overall, not on this receptor specifically: Twenty-nine CD8+ CDR3 sequences were found in both patients and controls but appeared to be highly expressed in patients and within the immunodominant clones of the patients. Between patients and healthy controls, no significant difference in CD8+ Simpson's diversity was found (P=0.060).

Flow cytometry had shown CD8+CD57+ cell expansion in the patients selected for sequencing. Severe acquired aplastic anemia was diagnosed in all patients according to International Study of Aplastic Anemia and Agranulocytosis and Camitta criteria. At the time blood was sampled, none of the patients had received any therapy. In this study, sorted CD4+ and CD8+ T cells from the blood of healthy subjects and of severe aplastic anemia patients had their TCR repertoires deep-sequenced. Patients were enrolled in the USA under clinicaltrials.gov protocols 00001620, 01623167, 00001397, 00071045, 00081523 and 00961064. Ficoll-Paque density gradient centrifugation was used to isolate peripheral blood mononuclear cells. Before DNA extraction, CD4+ and CD8+ T cells were sorted with FACS or magnetic beads. Genomic DNA was used as template for profiling of TCR beta VDJ combinations and CDR3 sequences. An Illumina HiSeq 2000 was used for TCR repertoire sequencing. Per the source publication's procedure: Repertoire assessment relied on Simpson's diversity index, CDR3 size and DJ length profiles, and TRBV/TRBJ rearrangement plots. The immunodominant clone was defined as the most abundant DNA sequence in deep sequencing data. CDR3 amino acid sequences were checked for sharing between subjects and were compared against published repertoires and the VDJdb database. TCRdb reworked the public reads: Q25 trimming with fastp, MiXCR clone assembly, productive beta chains retained. Each CDR3 protein gets just one entry, which takes the most common genes and DNA from the rows behind it. The V and J calls were determined by TCRdb, not by the authors. Here the sample has 150,000 to 170,000 distinct CDR3 sequences; just over 50% occur a single time. The ten top clones hold about 12% of the sample.

A note on this clonotype: Its antigen target is currently unknown. Per-base qualities were not stored, and no clone one base away is much larger.

V is cut by 5 bases and J by 3 bases, and the space between the germline ends is 8 bases. From a lookup of the germline V gene (reference sequence), CDR1 and CDR2 are SEHNR and FQNEAQ. The CDR3 has 12 amino acids, counting the end cysteine and phenylalanine. Only the CDR3 part of the read is kept: 36 bases, read in frame from the first base. The TCR originated in a human donor with aplastic anemia. The chain uses TRBV7-9 and TRBJ2-7; TRBD1 is a possible D gene, resting on 5 matching bases. Sequencing was performed on sorted CD4+, CD8+, or CD8+CD57+ T cells (not recorded which) from PBMCs. The CDR3 has the sequence CASSVDIYEQYF. The sequenced DNA is TGTGCCAGCAGCGTGGACATCTACGAGCAGTACTTC.